The next 32 T cell receptor beta chains were all read from a single sample in a study of blood T cell repertoires in COVID-19. TCRdb's table, derived via immunoSEQ multiplex PCR, lists solely in-frame clones and lacks some. Here the sample spans 310,000 or so clones, approximately 90% being singletons. Sequenced input: PBMCs or T cells enriched from blood (not recorded which). All receptors come from a woman aged 18-29 years who had recovered from COVID-19.

The chain uses TRBV5-6 and TRBJ2-7, with a possible D match to TRBD2 (6 bases). Per germline, CDR1 SGHDT and CDR2 YYEEEE. Trimming took off 4 bases at V and 4 bases at J, with 15 bases between the two ends. The CDR3 totals 14 residues. The CDR3, as DNA: TGTGCCAGCAGCCGACCTGGAGGGAATTACGAGCAGTACTTC. Amino acid sequence: CASSRPGGNYEQYF.

This clone was recorded a few times. The chain employs TRBV5-1 and TRBJ2-7, with D possibly TRBD2 on 5 matching bases. Trimming took 1 base from V and 6 from J, leaving 8 bases between them. The CDR3 extends over 12 amino acids. Germline lookup yields CDR1 SGHRS and CDR2 YFSETQ. The CDR3 DNA is TGCGCCAGCAGCTTGTTTGAGGGCGAGCAGTACTTC. Its protein product is CASSLFEGEQYF.

The V call is TRBV6-5, the J call TRBJ1-2, with 10 positions matching TRBD1. The CDR3 spans 15 residues. Germline CDR1 and CDR2: MNHEY and SVGAGI. With 6 bases clipped from V and 4 bases from J, the junction kept 8 bases outside the gene matches. The DNA for the CDR3 is TGTGCCAGCAGACGGGGACAGGGGAGCTCCTATGGCTACACCTTC. Residues: CASRRGQGSSYGYTF.

This rearrangement joins TRBV28 to TRBJ2-7; unclear D gene. The CDR3 runs 15 residues. CDR1 is MDHEN, CDR2 SYDVKM, per germline. With 10 bases removed from V and 5 bases from J, the gap between germline ends came to 24 bases. The DNA of the CDR3 is TGTGCCACTAAACCGTCCGGGTCCCCGCCGGACGAGCAGTACTTC. Translation: CATKPSGSPPDEQYF.

The chain combines TRBV27 with TRBJ1-5; D not certain. The CDR3 runs to 14 residues. Between the trimmed V and J ends, which lost 7 bases and 8 bases, there was a span of 18 bases. CDR1 is MNHEY, CDR2 SMNVEV, per germline (reference sequence). DNA of the CDR3: TGTGCCAGCACCCCTGCGGGAGGGTTTAAGCCCCAGCATTTT. Its translation: CASTPAGGFKPQHF.

V usage is TRBV18 and J usage is TRBJ1-1; D is possibly TRBD1 (6 bases). In germline, CDR1 is KGHSH, CDR2 LQKENI. The V end was cut by 2 bases, the J end by 4 bases, with 11 bases between. The CDR3 has 14 residues. CDR3 coding DNA: TGTGCCAGCTCACCAGGGGGCGCGAGCACTGAAGCTTTCTTT. It yields the protein CASSPGGASTEAFF.

This chain connects TRBV29-1 to TRBJ2-1; 9 bases align to TRBD2. CDR3 size: 14 residues. V shed 4 bases and J 9 bases; nucleotides not matched to a gene: 10. CDR1 SQVTM and CDR2 ANQGSEA come from the germline V gene. CDR3 region: CSVVAGTSYLEQFF. CDR3 nucleotide sequence: TGCAGCGTTGTAGCCGGGACTAGCTATCTTGAGCAGTTCTTC.

The chain carries TRBV27 and TRBJ2-3; 13 bases fit TRBD2. This CDR3 is 19 amino acids long. V lost 1 base, J lost 5 bases, and 12 bases stayed unmatched. In germline, CDR1 is MNHEY, CDR2 SMNVEV (reference sequence). The CDR3 protein is CASSLFRPGTSGEQDTQYF. CDR3 coding DNA: TGTGCCAGCAGTTTATTCAGACCCGGGACTAGCGGGGAGCAAGATACGCAGTATTTT.

The J gene is TRBJ1-1, the V gene TRBV6-1; D perhaps matches TRBD1 (6 bases). Trimming removed 1 base at V and 4 bases at J, with 16 bases between. Germline V gene sequence: CDR1 MNHNS, CDR2 SASEGT. The CDR3 loop spans 16 amino acids. In DNA, the CDR3 is TGTGCCAGCAGTGAAGACCCACAGGGCTGGGGCACTGAAGCTTTCTTT. Translating it yields CASSEDPQGWGTEAFF.

The chain recombines TRBV4-2 with TRBJ2-5; 13 positions agree with TRBD2. The V gene's germline CDR1 is LGHNA and CDR2 YNFKEQ. The CDR3 is made up of 17 amino acids. After removal of 5 bases from V and 1 base from J, the junction contained 7 bases not matched to a gene. The CDR3 region is CASSARGTSGIQETQYF. In nucleotides, the CDR3 is TGTGCCAGCAGCGCACGCGGGACTAGCGGGATCCAAGAGACCCAGTACTTC.

The chain joins TRBV7-2 to TRBJ1-5, with unresolved D. The CDR3 loop spans 16 amino acids. Germline loops: CDR1 SGHTA, CDR2 FQGNSA. V gave up 4 bases and J gave up 0 bases, with 13 bases separating them. CDR3 nucleotides: TGTGCCAGCAGCTCCGCCTGGGAGGGTAGCAATCAGCCCCAGCATTTT. It yields the protein CASSSAWEGSNQPQHF.

In the case of this clone: At the DNA level, this CDR3 is encoded by other sequences in the same sample as well. The V call is TRBV28, the J call TRBJ1-4; D is possibly TRBD1 (5 bases). The CDR3 covers 14 residues. V dropped 6 bases and J dropped 5 bases, with 13 bases sitting between them. CDR1 and CDR2 from the germline V gene are MDHEN and SYDVKM. CDR3: CASSSGQVNEKLFF. Here the CDR3 DNA reads TGTGCCAGCAGCTCAGGGCAGGTGAATGAAAAACTGTTTTTT.

The rearrangement links TRBV28 to TRBJ2-6, with TRBD2 as a possible D gene (5 bases). V was shortened by 3 bases and J by 0 bases, with 9 bases between the two germline ends. The CDR3 covers 16 residues. CDR1 and CDR2 from the germline V gene are MDHEN and SYDVKM. DNA of the CDR3: TGTGCCAGCAGTTTCTTTGGGAGCTCTGGGGCCAACGTCCTGACTTTC. Amino acids: CASSFFGSSGANVLTF.

This clone was counted between two and nine times. The V and J genes are TRBV7-6 and TRBJ2-4; D is unresolved. The CDR3 loop spans 19 amino acids. Germline V gene sequence: CDR1 SGHVS, CDR2 FNYEAQ. The V and J ends lost 1 base and 0 bases respectively, with 19 bases between them. The CDR3 DNA reads as TGTGCCAGCAGCTTAGTTCGTCCAGGCCTTGGCTTAGCCAAAAACATTCAGTACTTC. Translated, it gives CASSLVRPGLGLAKNIQYF.

The chain carries TRBV19 and TRBJ1-2, with D possibly being TRBD1 (6 bases). The CDR3 length is 15 residues. Trimming stripped 2 bases from V and 6 bases from J, with 16 bases between. CDR1 and CDR2 from the germline V gene are LNHDA and SQIVND (reference sequence). The CDR3 DNA is TGTGCCAGTAGTATATCGGACAGCCTACGAAATGGCTACACCTTC. It codes for CASSISDSLRNGYTF.

The rearrangement links TRBV2 to TRBJ1-1, with no clear D. The germline CDR1 and CDR2 sequences are SNHLY and FYNNEI. Trimming removed 7 bases at V and 0 bases at J, with 9 bases between. The CDR3 extends over 13 amino acids. The CDR3 region has the DNA TGTGCCAGCACGGTTCAATTGAACACTGAAGCTTTCTTT. Its translation is CASTVQLNTEAFF.

This rearrangement joins TRBV7-2 to TRBJ2-7; D is uncertain. This CDR3 has 15 residues. Germline CDR1 is SGHTA and CDR2 is FQGNSA. Deletions cut 1 base from V and 3 bases from J, with 13 bases between. The CDR3 here is CASSLERQVGYEQYF. DNA of the CDR3: TGTGCCAGCAGCTTAGAAAGGCAGGTCGGCTACGAGCAGTACTTC.

J is TRBJ2-3 and V is TRBV7-3, with TRBD2 identical over 8 bases. Germline V gene lookup returns CDR1 SGHTA and CDR2 FQGTGA. Losses at the gene ends were 2 bases for V and 6 bases for J; bases not matched to a gene: 7. The CDR3 consists of 15 residues. CDR3 in amino acids: CASSLLSGSGDTQYF. DNA for the CDR3: TGTGCCAGCAGCTTATTGAGCGGGAGCGGGGATACGCAGTATTTT.

With respect to this clone: No conserved phenylalanine or tryptophan ends this CDR3, so it is likely a read error. Because the CDR3's place on the DNA is in doubt, the DNA is left out and the CDR3 is given as listed by TCRdb. The rearrangement uses TRBV6-1 and TRBJ2-7; TRBD1, as called in the table, went unchecked against the DNA. The CDR3 is 16 amino acids long, termini counted. Germline V lookup: CDR1 MNHNS, CDR2 SASEGT. The CDR3 is CASSEWHGDRGISRLI.

The V gene is TRBV18, the J gene TRBJ2-3, with 7 bases aligning to TRBD1. Germline CDR1 is KGHSH and CDR2 is LQKENI. The J segment lost 0 bases and the V segment lost 3 bases, leaving 3 bases of the junction unmatched. The CDR3 covers 15 residues. The CDR3 loop reads CASSPDRWSTDTQYF. CDR3 sequence (DNA): TGTGCCAGCTCACCGGACAGGTGGAGCACAGATACGCAGTATTTT.

This clone has only a few counts. This chain uses TRBV4-3 with TRBJ2-7; 9 nucleotides line up with TRBD1. This CDR3 comprises 15 residues. From germline, CDR1 is LGHNA and CDR2 YSLEER. V gave up 4 bases and J gave up 6 bases; unmatched junction bases: 10. In DNA, the CDR3 is TGCGCCAGCAGCCGTCAAAGGACAGGGGACGGCGAGCAGTACTTC. Translating it yields CASSRQRTGDGEQYF.

This chain uses TRBV20-1 with TRBJ1-2; 8 bases align to TRBD1. Germline CDR1 and CDR2: DFQATT and SNEGSKA (reference sequence). Trimming at V came to 3 bases and at J to 5 bases, leaving 8 bases not matched to a gene. The CDR3 has 14 amino acids. CDR3 residues: CSASKAGGWYGYTF. The CDR3 DNA reads as TGCAGTGCTAGTAAAGCAGGGGGCTGGTATGGCTACACCTTC.

CDR3 protein: CASSLRQVYEQYF. DNA for the CDR3: TGTGCCAGCAGTCTCAGACAGGTCTACGAGCAGTACTTC. The chain uses TRBV6-5 and TRBJ2-7, with D maybe TRBD1 (6 bases). From germline, CDR1 is MNHEY and CDR2 SVGAGI. This CDR3 spans 13 amino acids. V was pared by 5 bases and J by 3 bases, with 11 bases between.

This rearrangement joins TRBV7-2 to TRBJ2-7; 12 bases are shared with TRBD2. Germline CDR1 and CDR2: SGHTA and FQGNSA. There are 17 residues in the CDR3. Trimming at V came to 1 base and at J to 2 bases, leaving 6 bases not matched to a gene. The chain's CDR3 is CASSLVKSSGGAYEQYF. CDR3 DNA sequence: TGTGCCAGCAGCTTAGTTAAGTCTAGCGGGGGGGCCTACGAGCAGTACTTC.

CDR3 sequence reads: CASSPTGLAPDTQYF. The CDR3 region has the DNA TGTGCCAGCAGCCCCACGGGACTAGCGCCAGATACGCAGTATTTT. The chain couples TRBV11-2 to TRBJ2-3; 10 positions match TRBD2. This CDR3 is 15 amino acids long. J gave up 4 bases and V 5 bases, and 6 bases lay outside the gene matches. Looked up from germline, CDR1 is SGHAT and CDR2 is FQNNGV.

The chain joins TRBV4-2 to TRBJ2-6, with 10 bases matching TRBD2. V was pared by 1 base and J by 4 bases, with 13 bases of the junction left unmatched. Looked up from germline, CDR1 is LGHNA and CDR2 is YNFKEQ. The CDR3 is 20 residues long. The CDR3 DNA is TGTGCCAGCAGCCAAGCAAGCGGGGGGGCCATAGGCTCCGGGGCCAACGTCCTGACTTTC. Translated: CASSQASGGAIGSGANVLTF.

The chain carries TRBV5-1 and TRBJ2-1; D is uncertain. Germline values: CDR1 SGHRS, CDR2 YFSETQ. CDR3 length: 15 amino acids. Between the trimmed V and J ends, which lost 4 bases and 4 bases, there was a span of 15 bases. The CDR3 bases are TGCGCCAGCAGCGCTGACTTGCCCCATTACAATGAGCAGTTCTTC. Translated, it gives CASSADLPHYNEQFF. The whole variable domain, filled in from reference TRBV5-1 and TRBJ2-1, reads KAGVTQTPRYLIKTRGQQVTLSCSPISGHRSVSWYQQTPGQGLQFLFEYFSETQRNKGNFPGRFSGRQFSNSRSEMNVSTLELGDSALYLCASSADLPHYNEQFFGPGTRLTVL.

This chain connects TRBV5-1 to TRBJ2-3; 8 bases align to TRBD2. V was clipped by 1 base and J by 5 bases; unmatched bases: 6. CDR1 and CDR2 from the germline V gene are SGHRS and YFSETQ. The CDR3 is made up of 15 amino acids. CDR3 residues: CASSLSGSRVDTQYF. For the CDR3, the DNA is TGCGCCAGCAGCTTGAGCGGGAGTCGGGTAGATACGCAGTATTTT.

Notes on this clone: Other nucleotide sequences from this sample produce the same CDR3. The chain links TRBV7-2 to TRBJ2-2; the match to TRBD2 covers 10 bases. Germline CDR1 and CDR2: SGHTA and FQGNSA. V gave up 1 base and J gave up 1 base; unmatched junction bases: 0. The CDR3 runs 16 residues. CDR3 nucleotides: TGTGCCAGCAGCTTAGTAGCGGGGGGGAACACCGGGGAGCTGTTTTTT. This encodes CASSLVAGGNTGELFF.

The sample holds one count of this clone. This chain joins TRBV28 and TRBJ2-2, with 9 bases identical to TRBD1. CDR1 is MDHEN, CDR2 SYDVKM, per germline. V dropped 6 bases and J dropped 4; count of bases not matched to a gene: 15. This CDR3 region has 18 residues. In DNA form, the CDR3 reads TGTGCCAGCAGCAAAGGGACAGGGTCATTTTTCGGCACCGGGGAGCTGTTTTTT. It is translated as CASSKGTGSFFGTGELFF.

The chain links TRBV6-4 to TRBJ2-2; 10 nucleotides line up with TRBD2. V was pared by 3 bases and J by 6 bases, with 1 base of the junction left unmatched. The CDR3 contains 14 residues. Per germline, CDR1 MRHNA and CDR2 SNTAGT. The CDR3 DNA is TGTGCCAGCAGTGAAAGCGGGGGGGCCGGGGAGCTGTTTTTT. The encoded protein is CASSESGGAGELFF.

CDR3 protein: CASSQNRDRVDTEAFF. The CDR3 nucleotides are TGTGCCAGCAGCCAAAACCGGGACAGGGTGGACACTGAAGCTTTCTTT. The genes are TRBV28 and TRBJ1-1, with TRBD1 identical over 9 bases. This CDR3 contains 16 residues. CDR1 is MDHEN, CDR2 SYDVKM, per germline. V shed 6 bases, J shed 3 bases, and the junction held 11 bases outside the gene matches.